This T cell receptor (beta chain) was retrieved from a study of T-cell reconstitution after alpha-beta-depleted transplantation in children. This clonotype was found a few times. Its antigen remains unidentified. Study observations and caveats: Alpha-beta T cells present about two months after transplant were reported to originate from several hundred expanded graft clones.

The CDR3 is 13 amino acids. Germline loops: CDR1 DFQATT, CDR2 SNEGSKA (reference sequence). J gave up 7 bases and V 6 bases, and 8 bases lay outside the gene matches. The library targeted TCRbeta and was prepared with unique molecular identifiers. TCRdb fed the PCR reads into MiXCR, producing one record per CDR3 protein. The sample holds 800,000 to 1,000,000 distinct CDR3 sequences; 25% to 35% are singletons and the top ten take 28%. This receptor was obtained from a boy younger than two who had a stem cell transplant for SCID, so the T cells may come from the graft donor. Sequences were derived from PBMCs, mostly from graft donor cells, sampled 360 days after TCRalphabeta/CD19-depleted stem cell transplant. The chain recombines TRBV20-1 with TRBJ2-5; 10 bases are shared with TRBD2. DNA for the CDR3: TGCAGTGCCATAGCGGGGGGCTATGGGACCCAGTACTTC. Translated: CSAIAGGYGTQYF.